These 32 T cell receptor beta chains were sequenced from one sample in a study of beta chain features in type 1 diabetes. Sequenced material consisted of expressed TCRB transcripts (all of the isolated RNA was reverse transcribed). Libraries were prepared by immunoSEQ multiplex PCR; TCRdb keeps only in-frame clonotypes and omits some of them. This sample carries about 140,000 clones, around a tenth of them seen once, and the ten largest clones take 0.65%. Sequencing was done on a sample of central memory CD4+ T cells from blood. These receptors all stem from a woman aged 40 to 50 in good health.

In DNA form, the CDR3 reads TGTGCCAGCAGCTTAGGGACAGGGGAGACCCAGTACTTC. Its protein is CASSLGTGETQYF. This chain uses TRBV7-8 with TRBJ2-5; 8 bases align to TRBD1. From germline, CDR1 is SGHVS and CDR2 FQNEAQ. Trimming cost V 1 base and J 5 bases; bases outside gene matches: 0. This CDR3 has 13 residues.

This clone was found a few times. The chain links TRBV2 to TRBJ2-7; perhaps TRBD2 as D (5 bases). Germline CDR1 reads SNHLY; CDR2 reads FYNNEI. The CDR3 length is 13 residues. V lost 6 bases to trimming and J lost 1 base, with 10 bases between them. As DNA, the CDR3 is TGTGCCAGCAGCGGAGACTATTCCTACGAGCAGTACTTC. Translation gives CASSGDYSYEQYF. Combining the CDR3 with reference TRBV2 and TRBJ2-7 gives the whole variable domain EPEVTQTPSHQVTQMGQEVILRCVPISNHLYFYWYRQILGQKVEFLVSFYNNEISEKSEIFDDQFSVERPDGSNFTLKIRSTKLEDSAMYFCASSGDYSYEQYFGPGTRLTVT.

The V gene is TRBV6-1, the J gene TRBJ1-1, with 9 bases lining up with TRBD1. Trimming took 4 bases from V and 3 from J; bases not matched to a gene: 15. Germline values: CDR1 MNHNS, CDR2 SASEGT. This CDR3 spans 18 amino acids. CDR3 bases: TGTGCCAGCAGTGCGGCTCCGGGACAGGGAGGGGGGCACACTGAAGCTTTCTTT. Its translation: CASSAAPGQGGGHTEAFF.

This clone was counted between two and nine times. The chain joins TRBV28 to TRBJ2-7, with D perhaps matching TRBD2 (5 bases). CDR1 MDHEN and CDR2 SYDVKM come from the germline V gene. Trimming removed 3 bases at V and 7 bases at J, with 10 bases between. This CDR3 comprises 12 residues. CDR3 nucleotides: TGTGCCAGCAGTTTCGGGATCCGGGAGCAGTACTTC. Its protein product is CASSFGIREQYF.

This chain uses TRBV11-2 with TRBJ2-7, with D perhaps matching TRBD1 (6 bases). CDR3 length: 14 residues. Germline CDR1 SGHAT, CDR2 FQNNGV. Trimming took off 5 bases at V and 2 bases at J, with 13 bases between the two ends. The CDR3, as DNA: TGTGCCAGCAGCACAGCCAGGACAGCCTACGAGCAGTACTTC. As protein: CASSTARTAYEQYF.

Ten or more counts support this clone. The rearrangement uses TRBV9 and TRBJ2-1; TRBD2 matches at 8 bases. Germline V lookup: CDR1 SGDLS, CDR2 YYNGEE. V lost 0 bases, J lost 2 bases, and 1 base stayed unmatched. The CDR3 is 15 amino acids. DNA for the CDR3: TGTGCCAGCAGCGTAGACGGGGGGGCCTACAATGAGCAGTTCTTC. Amino acid sequence: CASSVDGGAYNEQFF. The variable domain in full, completed from reference TRBV9 and TRBJ2-1, reads DSGVTQTPKHLITATGQRVTLRCSPRSGDLSVYWYQQSLDQGLQFLIQYYNGEERAKGNILERFSAQQFPDLHSELNLSSLELGDSALYFCASSVDGGAYNEQFFGPGTRLTVL.

This chain joins TRBV5-6 and TRBJ2-7, with D perhaps matching TRBD2 (5 bases). Trimming removed 1 base from V and 0 bases from J, with 11 bases in between. Germline CDR1 SGHDT, CDR2 YYEEEE. CDR3 size: 15 residues. The CDR3 region is CASSLSGWDSYEQYF. The CDR3 DNA reads TGTGCCAGCAGCTTGTCGGGGTGGGACTCCTACGAGCAGTACTTC.

The chain links TRBV2 to TRBJ2-1; the D is unclear. This CDR3 is 16 amino acids long. V was shortened by 4 bases and J by 0 bases, with 13 bases between the two germline ends. Germline CDR1 reads SNHLY; CDR2 reads FYNNEI. CDR3 loop: CASSAAALSSYNEQFF. In nucleotides, the CDR3 is TGTGCCAGCAGTGCGGCAGCGTTAAGCTCCTACAATGAGCAGTTCTTC.

The chain has TRBV25-1 and TRBJ2-7; TRBD1 matches 7 bases. Germline values: CDR1 MGHDK, CDR2 SYGVNS. V trimming: 4 bases; J trimming: 0 bases; junction bases outside the gene matches: 15. CDR3 length equals 18 residues. CDR3 DNA sequence: TGTGCCAGCAGTGGATGGGCCCGCCTAACAGGGGTCTCCTACGAGCAGTACTTC. This translates into CASSGWARLTGVSYEQYF.

This clone was observed at least ten times. This sequence joins TRBV23-1 and TRBJ1-5; the match to TRBD1 covers 8 bases. TRBV23-1 belongs to the ORF category, with a function that is uncertain. V lost 7 bases and J lost 2; bases outside the gene matches: 13. The CDR3 covers 17 residues. DNA of the CDR3: TGCGCCAGCATCCGGGGCAGGGGGCTATGGGGCAATCAGCCCCAGCATTTT. Amino acids: CASIRGRGLWGNQPQHF.

The CDR3 DNA reads as TGTGCCAGCAGCCTGAACAGGGAGAGTGAGTACTTC. This codes for CASSLNRESEYF. The rearrangement uses TRBV5-6 and TRBJ2-7, with a weak D call TRBD1 (6 bases). Germline V gene data show CDR1 as SGHDT and CDR2 as YYEEEE. This CDR3 has 12 amino acids. V lost 4 bases to trimming and J lost 11 bases, with 16 bases between them.

The genes are TRBV5-1 and TRBJ2-5; TRBD1 matches 9 bases. Germline trimming cut 4 bases from V and 1 base from J; bases unmatched to any gene: 14. CDR1 and CDR2 (germline): SGHRS, YFSETQ. This CDR3 is built from 18 residues. Written as DNA, the CDR3 is TGCGCCAGCAGCCTACGACCCGACAGGGGGGGGACCCAAGAGACCCAGTACTTC. Translation gives CASSLRPDRGGTQETQYF. The whole variable domain, remainder taken from reference TRBV5-1 and TRBJ2-5, is KAGVTQTPRYLIKTRGQQVTLSCSPISGHRSVSWYQQTPGQGLQFLFEYFSETQRNKGNFPGRFSGRQFSNSRSEMNVSTLELGDSALYLCASSLRPDRGGTQETQYFGPGTRLLVL.

In its sample, this clone was seen a few times. As DNA, the CDR3 is TGTGCCACCAGCACAAGACAGGGTCGTCTGGCCCAGTACTTC. This codes for CATSTRQGRLAQYF. The chain uses TRBV15 and TRBJ2-5, with 7 nucleotides matching TRBD1. The CDR3 extends over 14 amino acids. Germline CDR1 and CDR2: LNHNV and YYDKDF (reference sequence). After removal of 4 bases from V and 9 bases from J, the junction contained 11 bases not matched to a gene.

The sample holds a few counts of this clone. The genes are TRBV4-2 and TRBJ2-5; 13 bases are a match to TRBD2. The CDR3 contains 15 residues. V was clipped by 6 bases and J by 7 bases; unmatched bases: 8. The germline V gene has CDR1 LGHNA and CDR2 YNFKEQ. The DNA for the CDR3 is TGTGCCAGCAGACCCGGGACTAGCGGGACGGGGACCCAGTACTTC. Protein: CASRPGTSGTGTQYF.

This sequence joins TRBV5-1 and TRBJ1-5; D is unclear. The germline CDR1 and CDR2 sequences are SGHRS and YFSETQ. The V gene lost 0 bases and the J gene lost 0 bases, with 7 bases spanning the gap. The CDR3 contains 15 residues. In DNA form, the CDR3 reads TGCGCCAGCAGCTTGGACGGTGATAGCAATCAGCCCCAGCATTTT. Translating it yields CASSLDGDSNQPQHF.

This clone appeared a few times. The chain's CDR3 is CASSPAENTEAFF. The CDR3 nucleotides read TGTGCCAGCAGCCCTGCGGAGAACACTGAAGCTTTCTTT. This chain uses TRBV11-3 with TRBJ1-1; D is uncertain. The germline V gene encodes CDR1 SGHNT and CDR2 YENEEA. The CDR3 loop spans 13 amino acids. Trimming left V 5 bases short and J 1 base short, with 8 bases between.

CDR3 DNA sequence: TGTGCCAGCAGTCTCCGGCAGATGGGGAGGGGATGGAATGAGCAGTTCTTC. This gives the protein CASSLRQMGRGWNEQFF. The chain is built from TRBV14 and TRBJ2-1, with TRBD2 matching 7 bases. This CDR3 is built from 17 residues. Germline V gene sequence: CDR1 SGHDN, CDR2 FVKESK. Unmatched junction bases numbered 18, after V lost 6 bases and J lost 7 bases.

V usage is TRBV2 and J usage is TRBJ1-5, with D tentatively TRBD1 (5 bases). V shed 4 bases and J shed 4 bases, with 14 bases lying between them. CDR3 length: 15 amino acids. Germline CDR1 reads SNHLY; CDR2 reads FYNNEI. CDR3 sequence reads: CASSASTVSNQPQHF. CDR3 sequence (DNA): TGTGCCAGCAGTGCCTCGACAGTGTCTAATCAGCCCCAGCATTTT.

This clone was detected only a few times. The chain carries TRBV4-1 and TRBJ2-3, with 12 nucleotides matching TRBD2. The junction had 9 bases not matched to a gene; V was cut back by 3 bases and J by 5 bases. This CDR3 region has 17 residues. Germline lookup yields CDR1 MGHRA and CDR2 YSYEKL. CDR3 sequence reads: CASSQALLAGGRDTQYF. The CDR3 DNA is TGCGCCAGCAGCCAGGCCTTACTAGCGGGGGGACGAGATACGCAGTATTTT.

The rearrangement links TRBV18 to TRBJ2-7, with 8 bases lining up with TRBD1. J was trimmed by 1 base and V by 6 bases; bases with no gene match: 5. Germline assignment: CDR1 KGHSH and CDR2 LQKENI. The CDR3 spans 14 residues. As DNA, the CDR3 is TGTGCCAGCTCTAAGGACAGGGCATCCTACGAGCAGTACTTC. Translation: CASSKDRASYEQYF.

This clone turned up a few times. The chain joins TRBV5-4 to TRBJ2-1; D is perhaps TRBD2 (7 bases). Trimming removed 4 bases at V and 8 bases at J, with 13 bases between. CDR3 length: 13 amino acids. Germline V gene data show CDR1 as SGHNT and CDR2 as YYREEE (reference sequence). CDR3 region: CASSGGAVDEQFF. CDR3 DNA sequence: TGTGCCAGCAGCGGGGGGGCGGTAGATGAGCAGTTCTTC. Full variable domain (rest looked up from reference TRBV5-4 and TRBJ2-1): ETGVTQSPTHLIKTRGQQVTLRCSSQSGHNTVSWYQQALGQGPQFIFQYYREEENGRGNFPPRFSGLQFPNYSSELNVNALELDDSALYLCASSGGAVDEQFFGPGTRLTVL.

The chain employs TRBV4-2 and TRBJ2-7; TRBD1 matches 7 bases. The germline gives CDR1 LGHNA, CDR2 YNFKEQ. The CDR3 extends over 16 amino acids. The V segment lost 4 bases and the J segment 7 bases; nucleotides outside the gene matches: 16. Here the CDR3 reads CASSLRGTAVGTEQYF. The CDR3 DNA reads as TGTGCCAGCAGCCTAAGAGGGACAGCTGTGGGCACTGAGCAGTACTTC.

This clone was seen only a few times. The chain has TRBV19 and TRBJ2-7, with D possibly being TRBD2 (6 bases). The CDR3 loop spans 15 amino acids. V lost 11 bases, J lost 1 base, and 21 bases lay in between. Germline V gives CDR1 LNHDA, CDR2 SQIVND (reference sequence). CDR3 region: CAVRIASGTSYEQYF. CDR3 DNA sequence: TGTGCCGTCAGGATCGCCTCCGGGACTTCCTACGAGCAGTACTTC.

This clone was found a few times. The rearrangement joins TRBV19 to TRBJ2-5, with D possibly being TRBD2 (6 bases). This CDR3 comprises 15 residues. V lost 3 bases and J 2 bases, leaving 13 bases between the germline ends. From germline, CDR1 is LNHDA and CDR2 SQIVND (reference sequence). The chain's CDR3 is CASSMEGIYQETQYF. CDR3 bases: TGTGCCAGTAGTATGGAGGGGATCTATCAAGAGACCCAGTACTTC.

The chain has TRBV7-6 and TRBJ2-2, with D perhaps TRBD1 (6 bases). Germline CDR1 and CDR2: SGHVS and FNYEAQ. Deletions cut 4 bases from V and 8 bases from J, with 17 bases between. This CDR3 region has 15 residues. For the CDR3, the DNA is TGTGCCAGCAGCTCCGGGACAAACCCTGTGGGGGAGCTGTTTTTT. This gives the protein CASSSGTNPVGELFF. Full variable domain (outside the CDR3, taken from reference TRBV7-6 and TRBJ2-2): GAGVSQSPRYKVTKRGQDVALRCDPISGHVSLYWYRQALGQGPEFLTYFNYEAQQDKSGLPNDRFSAERPEGSISTLTIQRTEQRDSAMYRCASSSGTNPVGELFFGEGSRLTVL.

V is TRBV5-1 and J is TRBJ1-1; TRBD1 agrees at 9 bases. The V gene's germline CDR1 is SGHRS and CDR2 YFSETQ. The ends lost 3 bases at V and 1 base at J; junction bases unmatched: 1. This CDR3 contains 14 residues. This CDR3 is CASSSGQGNTEAFF. CDR3 DNA sequence: TGCGCCAGCAGCTCGGGACAGGGGAACACTGAAGCTTTCTTT.

This clone has a handful of counts. This chain links TRBV6-1 with TRBJ2-1, with D perhaps TRBD2 (6 bases). The V end lost 10 bases, the J end lost 9 bases, and 22 bases lay between the germline ends. Per germline, CDR1 MNHNS and CDR2 SASEGT. The CDR3 runs to 14 residues. The CDR3 sequence is CAIRKEGKRSEQFF. The CDR3 DNA reads as TGTGCCATCCGAAAGGAGGGGAAGAGGAGTGAGCAGTTCTTC.

This clone was counted between two and nine times. The V gene is TRBV7-2, the J gene TRBJ2-3, with a tentative D call TRBD2 (5 bases). V was trimmed by 5 bases and J by 2 bases, leaving 14 bases between them. CDR1 SGHTA and CDR2 FQGNSA come from the germline V gene. CDR3 length: 15 amino acids. Here the CDR3 DNA reads TGTGCCAGCAGCCAGGACCTGAGGGTCACAGATACGCAGTATTTT. Encoded protein: CASSQDLRVTDTQYF.

The rearrangement joins TRBV21-1 to TRBJ1-4. TRBV21-1 is designated a pseudogene. The length of the CDR3 is 12 residues. The CDR3 loop reads CASSNKPGKLFF. CDR3 bases: TGTGCCAGCAGCAATAAGCCCGGAAAACTGTTTTTT.

In its sample, this clone is medium-sized. The sample holds other DNA sequences that translate to the same CDR3. The chain carries TRBV14 and TRBJ1-6; TRBD1 aligns across 9 bases. Germline trimming cut 4 bases from V and 9 bases from J; bases unmatched to any gene: 7. Germline assignment: CDR1 SGHDN and CDR2 FVKESK. CDR3 size: 15 residues. CDR3 amino acids: CASSLRTGAGSPLHF. CDR3 DNA sequence: TGTGCCAGCAGCCTCCGGACAGGGGCGGGTTCACCCCTCCACTTT.

This clone was found a few times. The genes are TRBV10-3 and TRBJ2-7; D is unresolved. The CDR3 runs to 12 residues. V gave up 7 bases and J gave up 3 bases, with 10 bases separating them. Germline CDR1 reads ENHRY; CDR2 reads SYGVKD. The CDR3 region has the DNA TGTGCCATCAATGCAGGTGGCTACGAGCAGTACTTC. This codes for CAINAGGYEQYF.

This clone was seen more than once but under ten times. The V and J genes are TRBV19 and TRBJ1-5, with a possible D match to TRBD1 (5 bases). This CDR3 is 15 amino acids long. With 3 bases removed from V and 5 bases from J, the gap between germline ends came to 14 bases. From germline, CDR1 is LNHDA and CDR2 SQIVND (reference sequence). In DNA form, the CDR3 reads TGTGCCAGTAGTATCAGGGAGCGGGTGCATCAGCCCCAGCATTTT. Residues: CASSIRERVHQPQHF. Full variable domain (missing parts from reference TRBV19 and TRBJ1-5): DGGITQSPKYLFRKEGQNVTLSCEQNLNHDAMYWYRQDPGQGLRLIYYSQIVNDFQKGDIAEGYSVSREKKESFPLTVTSAQKNPTAFYLCASSIRERVHQPQHFGDGTRLSIL.